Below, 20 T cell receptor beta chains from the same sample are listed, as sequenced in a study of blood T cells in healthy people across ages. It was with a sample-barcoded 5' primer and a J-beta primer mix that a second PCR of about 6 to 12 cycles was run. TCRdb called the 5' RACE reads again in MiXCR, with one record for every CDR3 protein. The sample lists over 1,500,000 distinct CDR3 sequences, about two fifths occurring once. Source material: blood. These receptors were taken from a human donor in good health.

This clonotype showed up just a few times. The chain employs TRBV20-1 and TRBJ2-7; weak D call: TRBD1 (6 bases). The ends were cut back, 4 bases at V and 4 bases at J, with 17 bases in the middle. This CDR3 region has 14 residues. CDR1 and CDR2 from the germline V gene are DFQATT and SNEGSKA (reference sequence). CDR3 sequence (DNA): TGCAGTGCTATTCCGGGACATCCTTTTTACGAGCAGTACTTC. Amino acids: CSAIPGHPFYEQYF.

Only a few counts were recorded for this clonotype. This chain's CDR3 is CSAITGTYEQYF. The CDR3 bases are TGCAGTGCTATCACCGGGACCTACGAGCAGTACTTC. V is TRBV20-1 and J is TRBJ2-7; TRBD2 might be the D (5 bases). The CDR3 runs 12 residues. Germline V gene sequence: CDR1 DFQATT, CDR2 SNEGSKA (reference sequence). Trimming took 4 bases from V and 2 from J, leaving 9 bases between them.

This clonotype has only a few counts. In DNA, the CDR3 is TGTGCCAGCAGATTAGCAGCTCGGACCCAGTACTTC. This codes for CASRLAARTQYF. The chain joins TRBV6-4 to TRBJ2-5; D unclear. Trimming took 6 bases from V and 7 from J, leaving 12 bases between them. The CDR3 has 12 amino acids. Germline values: CDR1 MRHNA, CDR2 SNTAGT.

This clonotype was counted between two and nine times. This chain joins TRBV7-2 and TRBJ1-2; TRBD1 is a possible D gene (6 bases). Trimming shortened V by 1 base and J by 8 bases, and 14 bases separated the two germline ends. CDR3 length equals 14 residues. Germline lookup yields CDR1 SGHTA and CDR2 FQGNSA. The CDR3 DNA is TGTGCCAGCAGCTTAGAATCCGGGGGCGGAGGCTACACCTTC. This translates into CASSLESGGGGYTF. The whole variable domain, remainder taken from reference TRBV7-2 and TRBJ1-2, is GAGVSQSPSNKVTEKGKDVELRCDPISGHTALYWYRQSLGQGLEFLIYFQGNSAPDKSGLPSDRFSAERTGGSVSTLTIQRTQQEDSAVYLCASSLESGGGGYTFGSGTRLTVV.

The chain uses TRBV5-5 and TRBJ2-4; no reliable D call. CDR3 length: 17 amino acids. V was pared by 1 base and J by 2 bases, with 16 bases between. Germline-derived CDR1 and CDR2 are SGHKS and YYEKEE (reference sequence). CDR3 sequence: CASSLHPTDLTKNIQYF. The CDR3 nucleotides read TGTGCCAGCAGCTTGCACCCCACCGATCTAACCAAAAACATTCAGTACTTC.

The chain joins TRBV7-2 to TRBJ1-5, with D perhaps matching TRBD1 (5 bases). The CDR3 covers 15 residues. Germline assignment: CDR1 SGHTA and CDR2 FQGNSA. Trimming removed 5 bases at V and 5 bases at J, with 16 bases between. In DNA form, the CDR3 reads TGTGCCAGCAGCCAAAATCAGGGTTCGGATCAGCCCCAGCATTTT. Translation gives CASSQNQGSDQPQHF.

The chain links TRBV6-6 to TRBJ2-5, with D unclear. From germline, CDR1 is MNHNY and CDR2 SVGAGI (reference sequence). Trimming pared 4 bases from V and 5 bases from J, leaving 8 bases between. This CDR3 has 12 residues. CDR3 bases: TGTGCCAGCAGTTCGGAGATGGAGACCCAGTACTTC. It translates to CASSSEMETQYF.

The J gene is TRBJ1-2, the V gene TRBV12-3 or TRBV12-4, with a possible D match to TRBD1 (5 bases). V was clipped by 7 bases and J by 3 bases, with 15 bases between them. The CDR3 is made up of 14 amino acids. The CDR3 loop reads CASTFEEGDYGYTF. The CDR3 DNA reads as TGTGCCAGCACATTCGAGGAAGGGGACTATGGCTACACCTTC.

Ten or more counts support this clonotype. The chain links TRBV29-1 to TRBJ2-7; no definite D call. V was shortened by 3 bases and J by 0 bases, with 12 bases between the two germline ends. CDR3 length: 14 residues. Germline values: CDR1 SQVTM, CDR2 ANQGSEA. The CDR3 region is CSVETSFSSYEQYF. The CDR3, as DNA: TGCAGCGTTGAGACTTCCTTTAGCTCCTACGAGCAGTACTTC.

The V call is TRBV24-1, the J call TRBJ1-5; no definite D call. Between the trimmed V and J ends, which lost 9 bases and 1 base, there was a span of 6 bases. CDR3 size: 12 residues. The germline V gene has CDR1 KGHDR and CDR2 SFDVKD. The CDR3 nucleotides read TGTGCCACCTCAATGAGCAATCAGCCCCAGCATTTT. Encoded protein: CATSMSNQPQHF.

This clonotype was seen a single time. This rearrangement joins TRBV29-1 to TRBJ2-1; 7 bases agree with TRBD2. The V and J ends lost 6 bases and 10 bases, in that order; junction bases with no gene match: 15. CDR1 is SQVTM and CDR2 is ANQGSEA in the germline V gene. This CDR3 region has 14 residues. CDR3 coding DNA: TGCAGCGTCCTCGCCGCTAGCGGACGATACGAGCAGTTCTTC. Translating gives CSVLAASGRYEQFF.

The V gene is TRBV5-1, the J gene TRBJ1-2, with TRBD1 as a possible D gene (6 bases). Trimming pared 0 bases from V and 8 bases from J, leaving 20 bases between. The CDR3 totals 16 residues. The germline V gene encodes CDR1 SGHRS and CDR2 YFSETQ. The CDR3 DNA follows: TGCGCCAGCAGCTTGGACGACAGCCCAATGGGGGCGGGCTACACCTTC. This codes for CASSLDDSPMGAGYTF.

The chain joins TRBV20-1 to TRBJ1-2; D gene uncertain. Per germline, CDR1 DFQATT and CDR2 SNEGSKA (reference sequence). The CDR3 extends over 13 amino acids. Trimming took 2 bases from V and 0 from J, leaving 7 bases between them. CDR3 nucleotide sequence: TGCAGTGCTAGATTGGGCACTAACTATGGCTACACCTTC. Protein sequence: CSARLGTNYGYTF.

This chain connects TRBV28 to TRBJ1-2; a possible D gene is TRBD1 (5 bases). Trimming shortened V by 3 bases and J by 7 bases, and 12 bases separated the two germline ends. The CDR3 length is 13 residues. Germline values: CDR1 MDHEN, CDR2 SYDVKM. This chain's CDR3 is CASSFPPGTGYTF. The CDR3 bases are TGTGCCAGCAGTTTTCCTCCGGGGACTGGCTACACCTTC.

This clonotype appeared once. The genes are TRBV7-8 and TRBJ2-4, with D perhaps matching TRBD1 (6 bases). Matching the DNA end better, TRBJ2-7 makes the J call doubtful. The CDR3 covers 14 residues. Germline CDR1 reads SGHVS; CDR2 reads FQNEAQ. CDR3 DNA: TGTGCCAGCAGCTTACAACAGGGAGTGGACGAGCAGTACTTC. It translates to CASSLQQGVDEQYF.

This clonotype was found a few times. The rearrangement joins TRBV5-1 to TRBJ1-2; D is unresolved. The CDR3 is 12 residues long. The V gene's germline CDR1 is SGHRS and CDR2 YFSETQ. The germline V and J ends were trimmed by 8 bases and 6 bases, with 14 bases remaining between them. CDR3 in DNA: TGCGCCAGTCAGGATGGATTTAATGGCTACACCTTC. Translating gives CASQDGFNGYTF.

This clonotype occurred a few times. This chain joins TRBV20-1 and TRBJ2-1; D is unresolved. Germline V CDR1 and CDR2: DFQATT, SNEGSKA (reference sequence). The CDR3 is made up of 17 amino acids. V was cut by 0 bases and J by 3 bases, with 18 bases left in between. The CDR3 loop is CSARDRLRGNYYNEQFF. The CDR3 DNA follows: TGCAGTGCTAGAGATCGGCTCCGAGGTAATTACTACAATGAGCAGTTCTTC.

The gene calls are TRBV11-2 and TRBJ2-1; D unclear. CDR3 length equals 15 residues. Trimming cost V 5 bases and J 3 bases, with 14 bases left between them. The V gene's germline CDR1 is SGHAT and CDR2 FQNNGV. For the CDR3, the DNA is TGTGCCAGCAGCCTAACACCTAAACTCTACAATGAGCAGTTCTTC. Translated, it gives CASSLTPKLYNEQFF.

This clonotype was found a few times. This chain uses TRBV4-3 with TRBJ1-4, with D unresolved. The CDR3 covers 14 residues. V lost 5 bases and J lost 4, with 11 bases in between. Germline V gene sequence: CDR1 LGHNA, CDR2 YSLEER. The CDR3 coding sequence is TGCGCCAGCAGCGAGCGTTGGATTAATGAAAAACTGTTTTTT. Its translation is CASSERWINEKLFF.

CDR3 sequence: CASSQDWGGGGFTDTQYF. The CDR3 DNA reads as TGCGCCAGCAGCCAAGATTGGGGGGGCGGGGGATTTACAGATACGCAGTATTTT. The genes are TRBV4-3 and TRBJ2-3, with D possibly being TRBD2 (7 bases). This CDR3 comprises 18 residues. V shed 0 bases and J shed 3 bases, with 19 bases lying between them. Germline V gene data show CDR1 as LGHNA and CDR2 as YSLEER.